The clone carrying this T cell receptor (beta chain) was observed a few times. The entry originates in a study of T-cell memory formation after mild COVID-19. This CDR3 has 14 residues. CDR1 is DFQATT and CDR2 is SNEGSKA in the germline V gene (reference sequence). The V and J ends lost 5 bases and 5 bases respectively, with 18 bases between them. Amplification by 5'RACE using constant-segment primers produced TCR alpha and TCR beta cDNA libraries that carried sample barcodes and UMIs. From the 5' RACE reads, TCRdb called clonotypes with MiXCR, one entry per CDR3 protein. The table includes about 240,000 distinct CDR3 sequences, around 10% detected once.

The TCR originated in a man aged 18 to 29 who had mild COVID-19 (a few samples of this study predate the infection). Cell type and time point are not known. Sample: PBMCs or a T cell subset sorted from them (not recorded which). V is TRBV20-1 and J is TRBJ2-5, with D unresolved. CDR3 amino acids: CSASRGGPRETQYF. For the CDR3, the DNA is TGCAGTGCTTCACGTGGTGGACCCCGCGAGACCCAGTACTTC.